Listed below are T cell receptor beta chains from one sample, sequenced in a study of blood T cell repertoires in COVID-19. Sequenced by immunoSEQ multiplex PCR; TCRdb stores in-frame clones only, minus some. The data show over 200,000 clones, 70% to 90% seen once. Sequencing input: peripheral blood. These receptors were collected from a man aged 25-45 years with COVID-19, enrolled during active disease. Both conserved end residues are part of each CDR3. The D gene is left open where the match is weak. Not every row has a clone size; where given, it reads once, few, many or a size class.

TRBD1,TRBJ2-7,.,TRBV28,TGTGCCAGCAGCTCCGGGACAGGGATCTACGAGCAGTACTTC,CASSSGTGIYEQYF
TRBD1,TRBJ1-4,.,TRBV28,TGTGCCAGCAGCACCCGGACAGGGATGAATGAAAAACTGTTTTTT,CASSTRTGMNEKLFF
TRBD1,TRBJ1-2,few,TRBV15,TGTGCCACCAGTACAGGGGGCAGCTATGGCTACACCTTC,CATSTGGSYGYTF
.,TRBJ2-7,.,TRBV6-5,TGTGCCAGCAGTTACTCCGGGGAGCGGTCAGCCTACGAGCAGTACTTC,CASSYSGERSAYEQYF
.,TRBJ2-7,.,TRBV6-2/TRBV6-3,TGTGCCAGCAGCCAGCTTGACAGGATCATGGAGCAGTACTTC,CASSQLDRIMEQYF
TRBD2,TRBJ2-7,.,TRBV15,TGTGCCACCAGCTCTCGGACTAGTCGGAGCTACGAGCAGTACTTC,CATSSRTSRSYEQYF
.,TRBJ2-1,.,TRBV11-2,TGTGCCAGCAGCTTAGTCGTAAGCTCTCTGAGCTACAATGAGCAGTTCTTC,CASSLVVSSLSYNEQFF
.,TRBJ1-2,.,TRBV7-9,TGTGCCAGCAGCCAGGACAGCCCAGCTAACTATGGCTACACCTTC,CASSQDSPANYGYTF
.,TRBJ2-7,.,TRBV7-2,TGTGCCAGCAGCTTACAGGGGTACGAGCAGTACTTC,CASSLQGYEQYF
.,TRBJ1-1,.,TRBV5-5,TGTGCCAGCAGCTTGGGAGTCGGCGGCCACACTGAAGCTTTCTTT,CASSLGVGGHTEAFF
TRBD2,TRBJ2-1,.,TRBV7-3,TGTGCCAGCAGCTTAACTAGGGCGGGAGGGCCAGACAATGAGCAGTTCTTC,CASSLTRAGGPDNEQFF
.,TRBJ2-7,few,TRBV6-5,TGTGCCAGCAGCGCCGCGGTAGGATACGAGCAGTACTTC,CASSAAVGYEQYF
.,TRBJ2-6,.,TRBV4-3,TGCGCCAGCAGCCAAGATCTCAGCTCTGGGGCCAACGTCCTGACTTTC,CASSQDLSSGANVLTF
.,TRBJ2-7,.,TRBV24-1,TGTGCCACCAGGGGTGGAGGACCCGAGTCTGGAGAGCAGTACTTC,CATRGGGPESGEQYF
.,TRBJ1-2,.,TRBV7-6,TGTGCCAGCAGCTTATCAACGGACTTGGGCTACACCTTC,CASSLSTDLGYTF
.,TRBJ1-4,once,TRBV27,TGTGCCAGCAGTTTAAGGGCAGGGGACGAAAAACTGTTTTTT,CASSLRAGDEKLFF
.,TRBJ2-7,few,TRBV4-2,TGTGCCAGCAGCCAAGTTCAGGGTCCCAACGAGCAGTACTTC,CASSQVQGPNEQYF
.,TRBJ2-1,.,TRBV6-4,TGTGCCAGCAGTGACGGGAGCTCCTACAATGAGCAGTTCTTC,CASSDGSSYNEQFF
.,TRBJ1-1,.,TRBV2,TGTGCCAGCAGTGTTCGGGGAAACACTGAAGCTTTCTTT,CASSVRGNTEAFF
TRBD1,TRBJ1-2,.,TRBV9,TGTGCCAGCACGTTAGAGGGACAGGGCTTGACCTACACCTTC,CASTLEGQGLTYTF
.,TRBJ1-6,.,TRBV3-1/TRBV3-2,TGTGCCAGCAGCCAAGATAGTGGGGAGAATTCACCCCTCCACTTT,CASSQDSGENSPLHF
.,TRBJ2-2,.,TRBV5-1,TGCGCCAGCAGCATTACAGGGTCGAACACCGGGGAGCTGTTTTTT,CASSITGSNTGELFF
TRBD1,TRBJ1-6,.,TRBV15,TGTGCCACCAGCCTCCGGGACAGGGGAGGGTCACCCCTCCACTTT,CATSLRDRGGSPLHF
.,TRBJ2-2,.,TRBV12-3/TRBV12-4,TGTGCCAGCAGTTCCTCCACCGGGGAGCTGTTTTTT,CASSSSTGELFF
.,TRBJ1-2,.,TRBV29-1,TGCAGCGACGACAGTTATGGCTACACCTTC,CSDDSYGYTF
TRBD1,TRBJ1-1,.,TRBV24-1,TGTGCCACCAGTGCCACCACCGGGACAGCCGCTTTCTTT,CATSATTGTAAFF
.,TRBJ1-1,.,TRBV5-1,TGCGCCAGCACCCCGGAGGTGGAGTTCGGTTCTGAAGCTTTCTTT,CASTPEVEFGSEAFF
.,TRBJ2-5,.,TRBV27,TGTGCCAGCAGTTTAGCGGGGGAGACCCAGTACTTC,CASSLAGETQYF
TRBD1,TRBJ2-7,.,TRBV12-3/TRBV12-4,TGTGCCAGCAGACGGACAGGGGGCGACGAGCAGTACTTC,CASRRTGGDEQYF
.,TRBJ2-3,.,TRBV7-6,TGTGCCAGCAGCTTAGCATCGGGGGTGGGCACAGATACGCAGTATTTT,CASSLASGVGTDTQYF
.,TRBJ2-3,.,TRBV6-5,TGTGCCAGCAGCCGTACTAGTCGGCGGGATACGCAGTATTTT,CASSRTSRRDTQYF
.,TRBJ2-7,.,TRBV5-1,TGCGCCAGCAGCTTTACCCCGGAGGTCGGCGAGCAGTACTTC,CASSFTPEVGEQYF
TRBD1,TRBJ2-7,.,TRBV6-5,TGTGCCAGCAGTCAGACGACAGGGTCCTTATACGAGCAGTACTTC,CASSQTTGSLYEQYF
TRBD1,TRBJ2-7,.,TRBV7-2,TGTGCCAGCAGCGACCGGGACAGGGGGCCTCGTAACGAGCAGTACTTC,CASSDRDRGPRNEQYF
TRBD1,TRBJ1-6,few,TRBV7-9,TGTGCCAGCAGCCTTCGCACAGGGGGCTATTCACCCCTCCACTTT,CASSLRTGGYSPLHF
.,TRBJ2-2,.,TRBV6-5,TGTGCCAGCAGTAGCGGTAGGGACACCGGGGAGCTGTTTTTT,CASSSGRDTGELFF
.,TRBJ2-2,.,TRBV27,TGTGCCAGCAGTTTTACAATCGGGGCCGGGGAGCTGTTTTTT,CASSFTIGAGELFF
.,TRBJ2-1,.,TRBV5-6,TGTGCCAGCAGCTTGGATAGGGGGACGGGTGTAAATGAGCAGTTCTTC,CASSLDRGTGVNEQFF
.,TRBJ1-3,.,TRBV5-6,TGTGCCAGCAGCTTTTCCCCAGGGTCCGGAAACACCATATATTTT,CASSFSPGSGNTIYF
.,TRBJ1-3,once,TRBV27,TGTGCCAGCAGCCGACAAGGGGTTTCTGGAAACACCATATATTTT,CASSRQGVSGNTIYF
.,TRBJ1-2,many,TRBV19,TGTGCCAGTAGTAGACAGAGCTATGGCTACACCTTC,CASSRQSYGYTF
TRBD1,TRBJ2-3,.,TRBV6-4,TGTGCCACATGTGAGGCGCTGGACAGGGCCGAAGATACGCAGTATTTT,CATCEALDRAEDTQYF
.,TRBJ2-2,.,TRBV6-5,TGTGCCAGCAGTTACGGGGGGACCGGGGAGCTGTTTTTT,CASSYGGTGELFF
TRBD1,TRBJ2-1,.,TRBV7-9,TGTGCCAGCAGCCCAACAGGGGGCGTGGGTAATGAGCAGTTCTTC,CASSPTGGVGNEQFF
.,TRBJ1-2,.,TRBV3-1/TRBV3-2,TGTGCCAGCAGCCAAGGGGGGACTATCTATGGCTACACCTTC,CASSQGGTIYGYTF
TRBD2,TRBJ2-1,.,TRBV6-2/TRBV6-3,TGTGCCAGCAGCCTAGGGACTAGCCGACGCAATGAGCAGTTCTTC,CASSLGTSRRNEQFF
TRBD1,TRBJ2-1,.,TRBV4-1,TGCGCCAGCAGCCCCGGGACAGGGCCCTACAATGAGCAGTTCTTC,CASSPGTGPYNEQFF
TRBD1,TRBJ1-2,.,TRBV27,TGTGCCAGCAGCCTACAGGGGGACTATGGCTACACCTTC,CASSLQGDYGYTF
.,TRBJ1-1,few,TRBV5-6,TGTGCCAGCAGCCCCGGGCTGGGGAGTGAAGCTTTCTTT,CASSPGLGSEAFF
TRBD1,TRBJ1-6,.,TRBV5-1,TGCGCCAGCAGCTTGTTCGACACAACACAGGGGTCACCCCTCCACTTT,CASSLFDTTQGSPLHF